What follows describes a single TCR beta chain. This table comes from immunoSEQ multiplex PCR, and its TCRdb copy is limited to in-frame clones, with some not included. The sample lists around 150,000 clones, roughly 90% occurring once. The source of the sample is a study of control samples from healthy donors and cancer patients. Looked up from germline, CDR1 is SGHRS and CDR2 is YFSETQ. The V end lost 2 bases, the J end lost 4 bases, and 15 bases lay between the germline ends. The CDR3 runs 15 residues. The TCR comes from a man under 40 in good health. What was sequenced was blood. The chain has TRBV5-1 and TRBJ2-5; D perhaps matches TRBD1 (6 bases). The CDR3 sequence: CASSFLDSPRETQYF. CDR3 coding DNA: TGCGCCAGCAGCTTTCTGGACAGCCCAAGAGAGACCCAGTACTTC.